This entry lists 15 T cell receptor beta chains sequenced from one sample in a study of T-cell reconstitution after alpha-beta-depleted transplantation in children. Preparation of the TCRbeta library used unique molecular identifiers. TCRdb reanalysed the PCR reads using MiXCR and keeps one entry per CDR3 protein. Among nearly 350,000 distinct CDR3 sequences listed, around 16% were seen once. Specimen: PBMCs, mostly from graft donor cells, collected 360 days after TCRalphabeta/CD19-depleted stem cell transplant. The receptor source for this set is a male patient between 2 and 10 years old who had a stem cell transplant for acute lymphoblastic leukemia, so the T cells may come from the graft donor.

This clonotype has a count of ten or more. The gene calls are TRBV7-8 and TRBJ2-7, with 8 bases that match TRBD1. The germline CDR1 and CDR2 sequences are SGHVS and FQNEAQ. The CDR3 spans 15 residues. J gave up 3 bases and V 5 bases, and 9 bases lay outside the gene matches. This chain's CDR3 is CASSTDRGAFYEQYF. CDR3 sequence (DNA): TGTGCCAGCAGCACAGACAGGGGCGCTTTCTACGAGCAGTACTTC.

V is TRBV28 and J is TRBJ2-3; D ambiguous. Looked up from germline, CDR1 is MDHEN and CDR2 is SYDVKM. With 6 bases removed from V and 2 bases from J, the gap between germline ends came to 15 bases. The CDR3 is 15 amino acids. CDR3 loop: CASRMGLVSTDTQYF. The CDR3 DNA is TGTGCCAGCAGAATGGGCCTCGTGTCCACAGATACGCAGTATTTT.

The J gene is TRBJ2-2, the V gene TRBV11-2; D gene unclear. This CDR3 contains 13 residues. Trimming took 0 bases from V and 7 from J, leaving 6 bases between them. In germline, CDR1 is SGHAT, CDR2 FQNNGV. DNA for the CDR3: TGTGCCAGCAGCTTAGATCTCAGCGGGGAGCTGTTTTTT. It specifies CASSLDLSGELFF.

This clonotype has a handful of counts. The chain carries TRBV28 and TRBJ2-3; 8 positions match TRBD2. Looked up from germline, CDR1 is MDHEN and CDR2 is SYDVKM. There are 15 residues in the CDR3. The V and J ends lost 5 bases and 2 bases, in that order; junction bases with no gene match: 6. CDR3: CASSRDSGNTDTQYF. CDR3 coding DNA: TGTGCCAGCAGTCGGGATAGCGGGAACACAGATACGCAGTATTTT.

This clonotype was detected only a few times. The chain combines TRBV10-3 with TRBJ2-1; a weak D match, TRBD2 (7 bases). CDR1 is ENHRY, CDR2 SYGVKD, per germline. V shed 3 bases and J shed 6 bases, with 21 bases lying between them. The CDR3 is 17 residues long. The CDR3 DNA reads as TGTGCCATCAGTGATGGAGGGGGGGGCGCCCTGAGCAATGAGCAGTTCTTC. This codes for CAISDGGGGALSNEQFF.

This clonotype was counted between two and nine times. The chain couples TRBV28 to TRBJ1-6, with TRBD1 as a possible D gene (5 bases). CDR1 is MDHEN, CDR2 SYDVKM, per germline. The CDR3 has 17 residues. V lost 4 bases, J lost 5 bases, and 18 bases lay in between. CDR3 region: CASSSPGQGPDNSPLHF. The DNA of the CDR3 is TGTGCCAGCAGTTCCCCGGGTCAGGGACCGGATAATTCACCCCTCCACTTT. The whole variable domain, filled in from reference TRBV28 and TRBJ1-6, reads DVKVTQSSRYLVKRTGEKVFLECVQDMDHENMFWYRQDPGLGLRLIYFSYDVKMKEKGDIPEGYSVSREKKERFSLILESASTNQTSMYLCASSSPGQGPDNSPLHFGNGTRLTVT.

This chain connects TRBV7-2 to TRBJ2-1, with unresolved D. Trimming removed 1 base from V and 12 bases from J, with 16 bases in between. Germline V gene data show CDR1 as SGHTA and CDR2 as FQGNSA. The CDR3 length is 14 residues. The CDR3 here is CASSLERSGGRQFF. CDR3 DNA sequence: TGTGCCAGCAGCTTAGAACGTTCAGGTGGTCGGCAGTTCTTC.

There are a few counts of this clonotype. The chain links TRBV4-1 to TRBJ1-1, with D possibly TRBD1 on 5 matching bases. Germline V CDR1 and CDR2: MGHRA, YSYEKL. This CDR3 spans 13 amino acids. The V and J ends lost 3 bases and 5 bases respectively, with 10 bases between them. CDR3 nucleotide sequence: TGCGCCAGCAGCCAGGGGCGGAAGACTGAAGCTTTCTTT. This gives the protein CASSQGRKTEAFF.

This chain connects TRBV12-3 or TRBV12-4 to TRBJ2-1; D is possibly TRBD2 (6 bases). Trimming stripped 8 bases from V and 10 bases from J, with 18 bases between. CDR3 length equals 13 residues. The CDR3 DNA sequence: TGTGCCAGCCGACGTACCCGGGAGCCCGAGCAGTTCTTC. This gives the protein CASRRTREPEQFF.

In this sample, this clonotype turned up many times. V gene TRBV29-1 combines with J gene TRBJ2-3; the D is unclear. The CDR3 runs to 10 residues. V lost 6 bases and J 11 bases, leaving 12 bases between the germline ends. The V gene's germline CDR1 is SQVTM and CDR2 ANQGSEA. In nucleotides, the CDR3 is TGCAGCGTCGAGCCCCGGAAGCAGTATTTT. Protein product: CSVEPRKQYF.

Only a few counts were recorded for this clonotype. V and J are TRBV4-3 and TRBJ2-1, with D possibly being TRBD2 (6 bases). The CDR3 has 17 residues. V was cut by 1 base and J by 8 bases, with 21 bases left in between. The V gene's germline CDR1 is LGHNA and CDR2 YSLEER. Here the CDR3 reads CASSQGLETRVQDEQFF. In DNA form, the CDR3 reads TGCGCCAGCAGCCAAGGATTGGAGACTAGAGTACAGGATGAGCAGTTCTTC.

The rearrangement links TRBV2 to TRBJ1-1; TRBD1 might be the D (5 bases). Trimming stripped 9 bases from V and 10 bases from J, with 15 bases between. CDR1 and CDR2 from the germline V gene are SNHLY and FYNNEI. The CDR3 has 11 residues. Here the CDR3 reads CARSEGPGAFF. Here the CDR3 DNA reads TGTGCCAGGTCTGAGGGACCGGGAGCTTTCTTT.

This clonotype was seen a few times. The rearrangement joins TRBV3-1 to TRBJ2-7; maybe TRBD1 (5 bases). Germline-derived CDR1 and CDR2 are LGHDT and YNNKEL (reference sequence). The CDR3 has 15 amino acids. The ends were cut back, 3 bases at V and 0 bases at J, with 12 bases in the middle. The CDR3, as DNA: TGTGCCAGCAGCCAGCCGACAGCAGCCTCCTACGAGCAGTACTTC. Translated: CASSQPTAASYEQYF.

V and J are TRBV6-5 and TRBJ2-7; D ambiguous. Trimming took 6 bases from V and 4 from J, leaving 7 bases between them. Germline V gene lookup returns CDR1 MNHEY and CDR2 SVGAGI. The CDR3 is 11 residues long. DNA of the CDR3: TGTGCCAGCAGAAGACTTTACGAGCAGTACTTC. Protein product: CASRRLYEQYF.

V and J are TRBV4-2 and TRBJ2-3; D is perhaps TRBD2 (6 bases). The ends were cut back, 1 base at V and 7 bases at J, with 30 bases in the middle. Germline V lookup: CDR1 LGHNA, CDR2 YNFKEQ. The CDR3 runs to 20 residues. CDR3 in DNA: TGTGCCAGCAGCCAAGGGACTCTGGGAGGAGGGAGTGGGCCGGGGTATACGCAGTATTTT. It is translated as CASSQGTLGGGSGPGYTQYF.